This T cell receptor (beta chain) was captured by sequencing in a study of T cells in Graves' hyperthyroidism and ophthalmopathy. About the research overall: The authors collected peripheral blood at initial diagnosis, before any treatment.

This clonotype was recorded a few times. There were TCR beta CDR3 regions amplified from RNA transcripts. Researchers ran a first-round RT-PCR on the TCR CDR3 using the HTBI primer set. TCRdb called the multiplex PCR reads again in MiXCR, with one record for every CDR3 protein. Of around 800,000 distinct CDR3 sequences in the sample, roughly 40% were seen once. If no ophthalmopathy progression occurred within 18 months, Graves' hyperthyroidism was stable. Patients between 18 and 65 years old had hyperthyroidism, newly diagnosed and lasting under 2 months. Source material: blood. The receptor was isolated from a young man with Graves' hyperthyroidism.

The CDR3 here is CASSTGQVQGPEAFF. The CDR3 coding sequence is TGTGCCAGTAGTACGGGACAGGTCCAGGGACCTGAAGCTTTCTTT. The chain combines TRBV19 with TRBJ1-1; 8 bases line up with TRBD1. V was pared by 4 bases and J by 6 bases, with 10 bases of the junction left unmatched. CDR1 is LNHDA and CDR2 is SQIVND in the germline V gene (reference sequence). This CDR3 has 15 amino acids.